These 32 T cell receptor beta chains share one sample of origin, sequenced in a study of Tregs in tolerant kidney transplant recipients. Their specific antigens are unknown. Here immunoSEQ multiplex PCR was the method, and the copy in TCRdb shows in-frame clones only, minus some. The sample has roughly 40,000 clones, around 95% seen once. Sequenced sample: Tregs from blood cultured with allogeneic cells. The source of these receptors is a human donor in good health.

This clone was detected once. The rearrangement uses TRBV25-1 and TRBJ2-1; 9 bases are a match to TRBD1. The CDR3 runs 16 residues. Germline CDR1 reads MGHDK; CDR2 reads SYGVNS. V gave up 8 bases and J gave up 5 bases; unmatched junction bases: 13. The CDR3 sequence is CASGDPGTGRDNEQFF. Here the CDR3 DNA reads TGTGCCAGCGGAGACCCCGGGACAGGGAGGGACAATGAGCAGTTCTTC.

V gene TRBV19 combines with J gene TRBJ2-3, with D uncertain. V was cut by 3 bases and J by 2 bases, with 9 bases left in between. Germline-derived CDR1 and CDR2 are LNHDA and SQIVND (reference sequence). The CDR3 consists of 14 residues. The CDR3 here is CASSILVFTDTQYF. The CDR3 DNA reads as TGTGCCAGTAGTATTTTGGTTTTCACAGATACGCAGTATTTT.

This clone was found a few times. This rearrangement joins TRBV9 to TRBJ1-6; D not certain. Trimming left V 0 bases short and J 9 bases short, with 7 bases between. The CDR3 contains 13 residues. Germline V CDR1 and CDR2: SGDLS, YYNGEE. The CDR3 here is CASSVGQGSPLHF. The DNA of the CDR3 is TGTGCCAGCAGCGTAGGGCAAGGTTCACCCCTCCACTTT.

V usage is TRBV7-9 and J usage is TRBJ2-1; 12 bases align to TRBD2. Germline V gene data show CDR1 as SEHNR and CDR2 as FQNEAQ (reference sequence). CDR3 size: 17 residues. V shed 2 bases, J shed 1 base, and the junction held 3 bases outside the gene matches. The CDR3 coding sequence is TGTGCCAGCAGCTTACTAGCGGGGGGGCCATCCTACAATGAGCAGTTCTTC. Its protein is CASSLLAGGPSYNEQFF.

The genes are TRBV30 and TRBJ1-1; tentatively, D is TRBD1 (5 bases). The CDR3 contains 13 residues. Per the germline V gene, CDR1 is GTSNPN and CDR2 is SVGIG (reference sequence). Trimming stripped 0 bases from V and 2 bases from J, with 7 bases between. The CDR3 DNA reads TGTGCCTGGAGTGTACAGGTCAACACTGAAGCTTTCTTT. This translates into CAWSVQVNTEAFF.

The CDR3 DNA sequence: TGCGCCAGCAGGTCGACAGGGAGGCCCTACAATGAGCAGTTCTTC. Its translation: CASRSTGRPYNEQFF. The chain combines TRBV10-2 with TRBJ2-1; tentatively, D is TRBD1 (7 bases). The CDR3 is 15 residues long. Germline V lookup: CDR1 WSHSY, CDR2 SAAADI. Trimming pared 6 bases from V and 2 bases from J, leaving 14 bases between.

The chain uses TRBV18 and TRBJ1-2, with D possibly being TRBD1 (5 bases). The germline V and J ends were trimmed by 4 bases and 0 bases, with 6 bases remaining between them. CDR3 size: 13 residues. Germline V gene lookup returns CDR1 KGHSH and CDR2 LQKENI. CDR3 amino acids: CASSQGPNYGYTF. The CDR3 nucleotides read TGTGCCAGCTCACAGGGACCTAACTATGGCTACACCTTC.

This chain joins TRBV2 and TRBJ2-2; TRBD2 matches at 10 bases. The V segment lost 8 bases and the J segment 4 bases; nucleotides outside the gene matches: 1. The CDR3 runs to 13 residues. In germline, CDR1 is SNHLY, CDR2 FYNNEI. This chain's CDR3 is CASASGGTGELFF. CDR3 bases: TGTGCCAGCGCTAGCGGGGGCACCGGGGAGCTGTTTTTT. The full variable domain, rest sourced from reference TRBV2 and TRBJ2-2, is EPEVTQTPSHQVTQMGQEVILRCVPISNHLYFYWYRQILGQKVEFLVSFYNNEISEKSEIFDDQFSVERPDGSNFTLKIRSTKLEDSAMYFCASASGGTGELFFGEGSRLTVL.

The chain uses TRBV7-2 and TRBJ1-2, with D tentatively TRBD1 (5 bases). This CDR3 spans 14 amino acids. Looked up from germline, CDR1 is SGHTA and CDR2 is FQGNSA. The germline V and J ends were trimmed by 5 bases and 7 bases, with 17 bases remaining between them. The CDR3 region is CASSPQGGVGGYTF. CDR3 DNA sequence: TGTGCCAGCAGCCCGCAGGGAGGGGTTGGTGGCTACACCTTC.

The chain uses TRBV27 and TRBJ2-5; 10 bases are shared with TRBD1. The closer fit of TRBJ2-7 to the DNA end suggests the J call may be wrong. Germline lookup yields CDR1 MNHEY and CDR2 SMNVEV (reference sequence). The length of the CDR3 is 13 residues. The CDR3 here is CATRGQGKYEQYF. The CDR3 bases are TGTGCCACCAGGGGACAGGGGAAATACGAGCAGTACTTC.

This clone was counted a few times. V gene TRBV10-1 combines with J gene TRBJ2-7, with TRBD1 matching 10 bases. Trimming removed 2 bases from V and 6 bases from J; junction bases left unmatched: 4. The CDR3 spans 14 residues. Per germline, CDR1 WNHNN and CDR2 SYGVQD (reference sequence). The CDR3 here is CASSEGTGAGEQYF. CDR3 in DNA: TGCGCCAGCAGTGAGGGGACAGGGGCGGGCGAGCAGTACTTC.

J is TRBJ1-1 and V is TRBV10-3; D unclear. The germline gives CDR1 ENHRY, CDR2 SYGVKD. The CDR3 runs 13 residues. V lost 7 bases to trimming and J lost 5 bases, with 14 bases between them. CDR3 amino acids: CAITPEGGTEAFF. The CDR3 DNA reads TGTGCCATCACCCCGGAGGGTGGGACTGAAGCTTTCTTT.

V gene TRBV19 combines with J gene TRBJ1-5; TRBD1 might be the D (6 bases). CDR3 length: 15 amino acids. Germline V lookup: CDR1 LNHDA, CDR2 SQIVND (reference sequence). V lost 4 bases and J 3 bases, leaving 13 bases between the germline ends. The CDR3, as DNA: TGTGCCAGTAGTACGACGAGACAGGTCAATCAGCCCCAGCATTTT. Translated: CASSTTRQVNQPQHF.

The DNA of the CDR3 is TGTGCCAGCATCCGCGAGCGGGCAGCCTACGAGCAGTACTTC. It is translated as CASIRERAAYEQYF. This chain connects TRBV6-1 to TRBJ2-7; a weak D match, TRBD2 (6 bases). V was pared by 7 bases and J by 2 bases, with 15 bases between. CDR1 is MNHNS and CDR2 is SASEGT in the germline V gene. This CDR3 is built from 14 residues.

This chain uses TRBV6-6 with TRBJ2-7; tentative D call: TRBD2 (5 bases). The V gene's germline CDR1 is MNHNY and CDR2 SVGAGI (reference sequence). The CDR3 has 14 residues. V shed 0 bases and J shed 6 bases, with 12 bases lying between them. CDR3 sequence (DNA): TGTGCCAGCAGTTACTCTTACTCACGGGGCGAGCAGTACTTC. Encoded protein: CASSYSYSRGEQYF.

The chain is built from TRBV19 and TRBJ1-5; the D gene is possibly TRBD1 (5 bases). Germline lookup yields CDR1 LNHDA and CDR2 SQIVND (reference sequence). This CDR3 spans 14 amino acids. Trimming cost V 7 bases and J 3 bases, with 13 bases left between them. CDR3 DNA sequence: TGTGCCAGTAAAGGAGGGGCAGTCAATCAGCCCCAGCATTTT. Amino acids: CASKGGAVNQPQHF.

This chain connects TRBV6-5 to TRBJ2-3, with D perhaps matching TRBD1 (5 bases). The CDR3 spans 14 residues. V was trimmed by 4 bases and J by 0 bases, leaving 8 bases between them. The V gene's germline CDR1 is MNHEY and CDR2 SVGAGI. The CDR3 spells CASSFRQSTDTQYF. The CDR3 DNA is TGTGCCAGCAGTTTCAGACAGAGCACAGATACGCAGTATTTT.

The V call is TRBV29-1, the J call TRBJ2-3, with unresolved D. The CDR3 sequence is 14 residues long. Per the germline V gene, CDR1 is SQVTM and CDR2 is ANQGSEA. V lost 3 bases and J lost 2, with 12 bases in between. CDR3 sequence: CSVESERFTDTQYF. The CDR3, as DNA: TGCAGCGTTGAGTCTGAGCGATTCACAGATACGCAGTATTTT.

J is TRBJ2-7 and V is TRBV11-2; D is unresolved. This CDR3 region has 15 residues. Trimming pared 5 bases from V and 2 bases from J, leaving 16 bases between. The germline gives CDR1 SGHAT, CDR2 FQNNGV. The CDR3 reads CASSPPSAAPYEQYF. The CDR3, as DNA: TGTGCCAGCAGCCCCCCCTCGGCGGCACCCTACGAGCAGTACTTC.

This chain uses TRBV5-1 with TRBJ1-1; D call uncertain. Per germline, CDR1 SGHRS and CDR2 YFSETQ. CDR3 length: 13 amino acids. Trimming cost V 6 bases and J 1 base, with 10 bases left between them. Written as DNA, the CDR3 is TGCGCCAGCAATCGTCCGGGGAACACTGAAGCTTTCTTT. It specifies CASNRPGNTEAFF.

The genes are TRBV5-6 and TRBJ1-2; D is undetermined. V gave up 0 bases and J gave up 4 bases, with 10 bases separating them. Germline values: CDR1 SGHDT, CDR2 YYEEEE. There are 14 residues in the CDR3. The CDR3 spells CASSLEVRLYGYTF. CDR3 nucleotides: TGTGCCAGCAGCTTGGAGGTACGGCTCTATGGCTACACCTTC.

The rearrangement links TRBV19 to TRBJ2-7; TRBD1 is a possible D gene (5 bases). CDR1 is LNHDA and CDR2 is SQIVND in the germline V gene (reference sequence). The V and J ends lost 3 bases and 3 bases respectively, with 15 bases between them. This CDR3 comprises 15 residues. CDR3 amino acids: CASSILAGHLYEQYF. CDR3 nucleotides: TGTGCCAGTAGTATCTTGGCAGGGCACCTCTACGAGCAGTACTTC.

This clone showed up just once. The chain uses TRBV4-1 and TRBJ2-1; 8 nucleotides line up with TRBD2. The V gene end was trimmed by 0 bases and the J gene end by 3 bases; junction bases not matched to a gene: 7. This CDR3 is 17 amino acids long. CDR1 and CDR2 (germline): MGHRA, YSYEKL. The CDR3 sequence is CASSQETTSGLYNEQFF. The CDR3, as DNA: TGCGCCAGCAGCCAAGAGACTACTAGCGGCCTCTACAATGAGCAGTTCTTC.

The chain employs TRBV11-2 and TRBJ1-2; no definite D call. V lost 0 bases and J 3 bases, leaving 11 bases between the germline ends. There are 15 residues in the CDR3. Germline V lookup: CDR1 SGHAT, CDR2 FQNNGV. This chain's CDR3 is CASSLEAGWDYGYTF. DNA of the CDR3: TGTGCCAGCAGCTTAGAGGCGGGGTGGGACTATGGCTACACCTTC.

V is TRBV5-1 and J is TRBJ1-1, with 9 bases matching TRBD1. This CDR3 has 16 amino acids. From germline, CDR1 is SGHRS and CDR2 YFSETQ. Losses at the gene ends were 0 bases for V and 0 bases for J; bases not matched to a gene: 3. The CDR3 region is CASSLAGTGMNTEAFF. CDR3 nucleotide sequence: TGCGCCAGCAGCTTGGCGGGGACAGGGATGAACACTGAAGCTTTCTTT.

This rearrangement joins TRBV13 to TRBJ1-2; D may be TRBD1 (5 bases). The V end lost 3 bases, the J end lost 5 bases, and 13 bases lay between the germline ends. The CDR3 covers 14 residues. The germline V gene encodes CDR1 PRHDT and CDR2 FYEKMQ (reference sequence). The CDR3 sequence: CASSLPQGRYGYTF. Written as DNA, the CDR3 is TGTGCCAGCAGCTTGCCTCAGGGCAGGTATGGCTACACCTTC.

This clone was seen just once. The genes are TRBV7-8 and TRBJ2-1, with 8 bases identical to TRBD2. The CDR3 has 13 residues. Germline values: CDR1 SGHVS, CDR2 FQNEAQ. The trim removed 9 bases at V and 2 bases at J, leaving 3 bases unmatched. CDR3: CASRGGPYNEQFF. As DNA, the CDR3 is TGTGCCAGTCGGGGGGGCCCCTACAATGAGCAGTTCTTC.

The chain carries TRBV5-1 and TRBJ1-2; D unresolved. There are 12 residues in the CDR3. Germline-derived CDR1 and CDR2 are SGHRS and YFSETQ. Trimming removed 4 bases from V and 5 bases from J, with 9 bases in between. The CDR3 region is CASSLDKYGYTF. The CDR3, as DNA: TGCGCCAGCAGCCTAGACAAGTATGGCTACACCTTC.

The rearrangement uses TRBV27 and TRBJ2-2, with a weak D call TRBD1 (5 bases). V was cut by 5 bases and J by 1 base, with 11 bases left in between. The CDR3 is 15 residues long. Germline lookup yields CDR1 MNHEY and CDR2 SMNVEV (reference sequence). Here the CDR3 reads CASSGRTRNTGELFF. In DNA form, the CDR3 reads TGTGCCAGCAGTGGTAGGACACGGAACACCGGGGAGCTGTTTTTT.

This clone came up a few times. The sample has other DNA sequences that encode this CDR3 too. V usage is TRBV5-4 and J usage is TRBJ2-7; tentatively, D is TRBD1 (6 bases). Trimming shortened V by 5 bases and J by 0 bases, and 12 bases separated the two germline ends. The CDR3 is 14 residues long. CDR1 and CDR2 (germline): SGHNT, YYREEE (reference sequence). CDR3 nucleotide sequence: TGTGCCAGCAGACGTGACAGGAGCTCCTACGAGCAGTACTTC. It codes for CASRRDRSSYEQYF.

J is TRBJ1-4 and V is TRBV2; 8 bases align to TRBD1. The CDR3 sequence is 14 residues long. With V trimmed by 5 bases and J by 6 bases, 5 bases remained unmatched. Germline V gene lookup returns CDR1 SNHLY and CDR2 FYNNEI. The CDR3 nucleotides read TGTGCCAGCAGTAGGAACAGGGGGTATGAAAAACTGTTTTTT. Translating gives CASSRNRGYEKLFF.

The rearrangement uses TRBV10-2 and TRBJ1-4; TRBD1 matches at 11 bases. The V gene's germline CDR1 is WSHSY and CDR2 SAAADI. J lost 7 bases, V lost 8 bases, and 3 bases had no gene match. The CDR3 runs 13 residues. DNA for the CDR3: TGCGCCAGCCGGACAGGGGGCGGTGAAAAACTGTTTTTT. Translation gives CASRTGGGEKLFF.